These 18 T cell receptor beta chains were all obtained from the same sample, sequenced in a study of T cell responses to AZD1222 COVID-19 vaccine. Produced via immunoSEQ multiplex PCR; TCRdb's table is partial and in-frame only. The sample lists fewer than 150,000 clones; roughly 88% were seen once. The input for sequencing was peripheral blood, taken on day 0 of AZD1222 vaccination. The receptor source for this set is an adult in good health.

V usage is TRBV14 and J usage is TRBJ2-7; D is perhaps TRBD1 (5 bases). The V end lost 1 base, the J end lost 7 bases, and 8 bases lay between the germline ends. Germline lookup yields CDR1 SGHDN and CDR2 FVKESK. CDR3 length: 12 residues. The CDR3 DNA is TGTGCCAGCAGCCAAGCAGGGTATGAGCAGTACTTC. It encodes CASSQAGYEQYF.

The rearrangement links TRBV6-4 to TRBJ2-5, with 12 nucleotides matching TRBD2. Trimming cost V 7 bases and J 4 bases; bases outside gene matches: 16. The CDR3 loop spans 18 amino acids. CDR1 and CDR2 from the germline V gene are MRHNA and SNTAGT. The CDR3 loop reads CASTLTSGRPSGGETQYF. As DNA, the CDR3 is TGTGCCAGCACCCTCACTAGCGGGAGGCCTTCGGGGGGAGAGACCCAGTACTTC.

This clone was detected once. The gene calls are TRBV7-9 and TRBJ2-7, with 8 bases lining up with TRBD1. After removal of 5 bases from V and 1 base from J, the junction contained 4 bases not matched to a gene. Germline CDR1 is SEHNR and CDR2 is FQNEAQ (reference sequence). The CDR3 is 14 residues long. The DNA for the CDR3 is TGTGCCAGCAGCCCGGACAGGGCGTCCTACGAGCAGTACTTC. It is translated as CASSPDRASYEQYF.

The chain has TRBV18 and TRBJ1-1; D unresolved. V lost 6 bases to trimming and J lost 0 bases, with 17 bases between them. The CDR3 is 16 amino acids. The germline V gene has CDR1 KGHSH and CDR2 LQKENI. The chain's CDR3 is CASSRSRGGLNTEAFF. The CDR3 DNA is TGTGCCAGCTCCAGAAGTCGGGGTGGGCTGAACACTGAAGCTTTCTTT.

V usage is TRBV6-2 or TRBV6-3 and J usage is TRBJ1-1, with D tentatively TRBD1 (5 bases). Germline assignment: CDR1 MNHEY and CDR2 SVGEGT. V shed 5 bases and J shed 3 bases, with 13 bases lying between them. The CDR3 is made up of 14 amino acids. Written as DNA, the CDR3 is TGTGCCAGCAGTAAAAAGGGAGGGGACACTGAAGCTTTCTTT. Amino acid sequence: CASSKKGGDTEAFF.

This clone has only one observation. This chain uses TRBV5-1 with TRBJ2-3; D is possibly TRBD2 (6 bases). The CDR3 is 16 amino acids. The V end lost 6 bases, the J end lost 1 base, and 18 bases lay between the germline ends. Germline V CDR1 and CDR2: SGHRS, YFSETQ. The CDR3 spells CASMFGSSGRTDTQYF. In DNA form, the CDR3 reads TGCGCCAGCATGTTCGGGAGTAGCGGACGCACAGATACGCAGTATTTT. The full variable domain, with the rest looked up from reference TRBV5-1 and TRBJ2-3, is KAGVTQTPRYLIKTRGQQVTLSCSPISGHRSVSWYQQTPGQGLQFLFEYFSETQRNKGNFPGRFSGRQFSNSRSEMNVSTLELGDSALYLCASMFGSSGRTDTQYFGPGTRLTVL.

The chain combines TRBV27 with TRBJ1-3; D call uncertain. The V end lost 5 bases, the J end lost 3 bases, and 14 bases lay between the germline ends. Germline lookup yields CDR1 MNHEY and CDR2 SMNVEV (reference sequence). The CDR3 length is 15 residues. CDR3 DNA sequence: TGTGCCAGCAGTCCCTACAACAATGTTGGAAACACCATATATTTT. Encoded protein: CASSPYNNVGNTIYF.

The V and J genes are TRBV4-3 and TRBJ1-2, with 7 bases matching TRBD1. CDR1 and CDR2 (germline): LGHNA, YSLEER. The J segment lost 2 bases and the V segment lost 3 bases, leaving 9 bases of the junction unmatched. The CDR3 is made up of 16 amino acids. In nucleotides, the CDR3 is TGCGCCAGCAGCCAGAGCAGTTGGGGACAGAACTATGGCTACACCTTC. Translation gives CASSQSSWGQNYGYTF.

The chain's CDR3 is CAWTGGFRTEAFF. CDR3 in DNA: TGTGCCTGGACAGGGGGCTTTCGGACTGAAGCTTTCTTT. This sequence joins TRBV30 and TRBJ1-1, with TRBD1 matching 8 bases. With 4 bases clipped from V and 5 bases from J, the junction kept 6 bases outside the gene matches. The CDR3 is 13 residues long. CDR1 is GTSNPN, CDR2 SVGIG, per germline (reference sequence).

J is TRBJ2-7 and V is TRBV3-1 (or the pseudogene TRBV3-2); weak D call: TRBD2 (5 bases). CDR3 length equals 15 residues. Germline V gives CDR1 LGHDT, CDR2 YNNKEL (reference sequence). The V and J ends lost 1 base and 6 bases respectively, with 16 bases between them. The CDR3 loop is CASSQVTRLAGEQYF. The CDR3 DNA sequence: TGTGCCAGCAGCCAAGTGACCCGGCTAGCAGGCGAGCAGTACTTC.

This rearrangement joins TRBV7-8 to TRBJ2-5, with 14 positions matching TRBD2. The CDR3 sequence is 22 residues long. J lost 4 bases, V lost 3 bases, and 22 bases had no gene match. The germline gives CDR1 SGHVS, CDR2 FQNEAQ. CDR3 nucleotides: TGTGCCAGCAGCTTGCGGGGTCGGCGACTAGCGGGAGGGTTGAGGGTTCGAGAGACCCAGTACTTC. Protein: CASSLRGRRLAGGLRVRETQYF.

This chain's CDR3 is CASSVDATEPYGYTF. As DNA, the CDR3 is TGTGCCAGCAGCGTAGATGCGACGGAACCCTATGGCTACACCTTC. J is TRBJ1-2 and V is TRBV9; unclear D gene. V gave up 0 bases and J gave up 4 bases, with 13 bases separating them. This CDR3 contains 15 residues. CDR1 is SGDLS and CDR2 is YYNGEE in the germline V gene.

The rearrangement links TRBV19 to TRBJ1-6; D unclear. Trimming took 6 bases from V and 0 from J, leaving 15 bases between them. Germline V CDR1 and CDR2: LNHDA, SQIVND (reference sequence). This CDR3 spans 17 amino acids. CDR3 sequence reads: CASRPRHLSSYNSPLHF. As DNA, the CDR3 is TGTGCCAGTAGACCACGACACCTGAGCTCCTATAATTCACCCCTCCACTTT.

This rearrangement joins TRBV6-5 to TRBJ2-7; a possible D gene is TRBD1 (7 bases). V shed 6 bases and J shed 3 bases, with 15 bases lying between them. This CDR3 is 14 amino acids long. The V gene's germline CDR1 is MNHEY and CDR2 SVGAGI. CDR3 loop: CASRGAGGNYEQYF. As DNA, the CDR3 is TGTGCCAGCAGGGGGGCAGGGGGGAACTACGAGCAGTACTTC.

CDR3 in amino acids: CASGGGTNYGYTF. The CDR3 DNA sequence: TGTGCCAGCGGAGGCGGGACTAACTATGGCTACACCTTC. The chain carries TRBV6-5 and TRBJ1-2, with D unclear. Trimming cost V 8 bases and J 0 bases, with 10 bases left between them. Germline CDR1 MNHEY, CDR2 SVGAGI. This CDR3 spans 13 amino acids.

The CDR3 here is CASTEGGTEAFF. DNA for the CDR3: TGTGCCAGTACAGAGGGCGGCACTGAAGCTTTCTTT. This chain uses TRBV19 with TRBJ1-1; unclear D gene. CDR1 is LNHDA and CDR2 is SQIVND in the germline V gene (reference sequence). V was pared by 7 bases and J by 4 bases, with 10 bases between. The length of the CDR3 is 12 residues.

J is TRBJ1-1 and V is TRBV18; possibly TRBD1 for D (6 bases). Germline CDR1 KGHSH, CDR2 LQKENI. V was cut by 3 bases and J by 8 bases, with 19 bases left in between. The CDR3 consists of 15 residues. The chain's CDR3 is CASSPFDRSGVEAFF. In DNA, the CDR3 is TGTGCCAGCTCACCGTTCGACAGGTCAGGGGTAGAAGCTTTCTTT. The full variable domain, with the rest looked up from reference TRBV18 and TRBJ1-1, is NAGVMQNPRHLVRRRGQEARLRCSPMKGHSHVYWYRQLPEEGLKFMVYLQKENIIDESGMPKERFSAEFPKEGPSILRIQQVVRGDSAAYFCASSPFDRSGVEAFFGQGTRLTVV.

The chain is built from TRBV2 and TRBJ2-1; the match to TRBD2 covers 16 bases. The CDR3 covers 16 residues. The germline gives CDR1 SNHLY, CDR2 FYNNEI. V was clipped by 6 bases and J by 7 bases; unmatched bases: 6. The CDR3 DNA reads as TGTGCCAGCAGCGGGACTAGCGGGAGGGTAGGAAATGAGCAGTTCTTC. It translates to CASSGTSGRVGNEQFF.